Presented here are 17 T cell receptor beta chains from one specimen sequenced in a study of blood T cell repertoires in COVID-19. Sequencing was performed with immunoSEQ multiplex PCR; in TCRdb, only in-frame clones are kept and a portion is missing. The sample has about 220,000 clones, around 84% seen once; the top ten hold over 10%. Sequencing was carried out using peripheral blood. The receptors were sampled from a human donor in a cohort sampled during active COVID-19.

Ten or more counts support this clone. The J gene is TRBJ2-1, the V gene TRBV7-6, with 9 bases lining up with TRBD2. Germline V gene data show CDR1 as SGHVS and CDR2 as FNYEAQ. V shed 2 bases and J 2 bases; nucleotides not matched to a gene: 4. This CDR3 spans 16 amino acids. The CDR3 sequence: CASSLRREGPYNEQFF. The CDR3 nucleotides read TGTGCCAGCAGCTTACGGCGGGAGGGTCCCTACAATGAGCAGTTCTTC.

V usage is TRBV9 and J usage is TRBJ2-2; weak D call: TRBD1 (5 bases). There are 16 residues in the CDR3. Trimming removed 0 bases at V and 0 bases at J, with 9 bases between. The germline gives CDR1 SGDLS, CDR2 YYNGEE. The CDR3 coding sequence is TGTGCCAGCAGCGTAGCCGGACATACGAACACCGGGGAGCTGTTTTTT. This encodes CASSVAGHTNTGELFF.

The chain couples TRBV5-1 to TRBJ2-3; TRBD2 matches at 11 bases. The CDR3 sequence is 14 residues long. Trimming removed 2 bases from V and 4 bases from J; junction bases left unmatched: 0. The germline V gene has CDR1 SGHRS and CDR2 YFSETQ. Here the CDR3 DNA reads TGCGCCAGCAGCTTTAGCGGGAGGGCAGATACGCAGTATTTT. It encodes CASSFSGRADTQYF.

The rearrangement uses TRBV10-3 and TRBJ1-5; D is uncertain. The CDR3 has 16 residues. Trimming cost V 0 bases and J 7 bases, with 16 bases left between them. Germline V gene sequence: CDR1 ENHRY, CDR2 SYGVKD. CDR3 region: CAISESNRVAGQPQHF. As DNA, the CDR3 is TGTGCCATCAGTGAGTCGAATAGGGTTGCGGGCCAGCCCCAGCATTTT.

The chain joins TRBV11-2 to TRBJ2-1; 9 nucleotides align to TRBD2. Germline V gives CDR1 SGHAT, CDR2 FQNNGV. With 6 bases clipped from V and 7 bases from J, the junction kept 10 bases outside the gene matches. The CDR3 extends over 15 amino acids. This CDR3 reads CASSYSSGGQNEQFF. Here the CDR3 DNA reads TGTGCCAGCAGTTACAGTAGCGGGGGCCAAAATGAGCAGTTCTTC.

V is TRBV24-1 and J is TRBJ2-5; D is unresolved. Trimming removed 1 base at V and 9 bases at J, with 14 bases between. This CDR3 has 14 residues. The germline CDR1 and CDR2 sequences are KGHDR and SFDVKD. CDR3 residues: CATSDFSGPWPQYF. The CDR3 DNA sequence: TGTGCCACCAGTGATTTCTCAGGCCCGTGGCCCCAGTACTTC.

The rearrangement links TRBV30 to TRBJ2-3; TRBD1 matches at 7 bases. This CDR3 is 17 amino acids long. Germline CDR1 GTSNPN, CDR2 SVGIG (reference sequence). The V and J ends lost 5 bases and 2 bases, in that order; junction bases with no gene match: 16. The CDR3 region has the DNA TGTGCCTGGGACACAGGGGTCGGCGGGCGTCACACAGATACGCAGTATTTT. Protein sequence: CAWDTGVGGRHTDTQYF.

The V call is TRBV29-1, the J call TRBJ1-2, with D possibly being TRBD1 (6 bases). The CDR3 has 14 residues. From germline, CDR1 is SQVTM and CDR2 ANQGSEA. V lost 6 bases to trimming and J lost 2 bases, with 16 bases between them. The CDR3 reads CSVPGGAGNYGYTF. The DNA of the CDR3 is TGCAGCGTCCCTGGGGGGGCAGGGAACTATGGCTACACCTTC.

The chain recombines TRBV9 with TRBJ2-2; D unresolved. Trimming stripped 6 bases from V and 3 bases from J, with 9 bases between. The germline gives CDR1 SGDLS, CDR2 YYNGEE. The CDR3 has 13 residues. This CDR3 reads CASTVRDTGELFF. In DNA, the CDR3 is TGTGCCAGCACCGTTCGGGACACCGGGGAGCTGTTTTTT.

The chain links TRBV28 to TRBJ2-7, with 8 bases aligning to TRBD1. The CDR3 is made up of 14 amino acids. Per the germline V gene, CDR1 is MDHEN and CDR2 is SYDVKM. J gave up 9 bases and V 7 bases, and 14 bases lay outside the gene matches. The CDR3 spells CASIDQGALDGQYF. CDR3 sequence (DNA): TGTGCCAGCATTGACCAGGGGGCCCTCGATGGGCAGTACTTC.

The sample holds one count of this clone. The chain has TRBV10-3 and TRBJ2-7, with D possibly being TRBD1 (5 bases). The CDR3 runs 14 residues. V was pared by 5 bases and J by 4 bases, with 15 bases between. Germline V lookup: CDR1 ENHRY, CDR2 SYGVKD. CDR3 sequence reads: CAISRSGQNYEQYF. CDR3 DNA sequence: TGTGCCATCAGTCGGTCAGGGCAGAATTACGAGCAGTACTTC.

The chain couples TRBV28 to TRBJ2-2, with D perhaps TRBD2 (5 bases). V was trimmed by 6 bases and J by 0 bases, leaving 11 bases between them. This CDR3 is built from 15 residues. CDR1 and CDR2 (germline): MDHEN, SYDVKM. This CDR3 reads CASSSRRPNTGELFF. The CDR3 coding sequence is TGTGCCAGCAGCTCTCGGAGGCCGAACACCGGGGAGCTGTTTTTT.

The J gene is TRBJ1-2, the V gene TRBV14; no definite D call. The CDR3 contains 13 residues. Germline V gives CDR1 SGHDN, CDR2 FVKESK. Trimming removed 0 bases at V and 4 bases at J, with 6 bases between. This CDR3 is CASSQDGSYGYTF. CDR3 nucleotides: TGTGCCAGCAGCCAAGATGGCAGCTATGGCTACACCTTC.

This clone was seen a single time. The gene calls are TRBV9 and TRBJ2-1; 9 positions match TRBD1. Germline lookup yields CDR1 SGDLS and CDR2 YYNGEE. The junction had 7 bases not matched to a gene; V was cut back by 4 bases and J by 5 bases. This CDR3 is built from 15 residues. The CDR3 nucleotides read TGTGCCAGCAGCCCCGGACAGGGGTCAAACAATGAGCAGTTCTTC. Translation: CASSPGQGSNNEQFF.

The chain uses TRBV7-2 and TRBJ1-3; TRBD1 aligns across 8 bases. Germline V gene data show CDR1 as SGHTA and CDR2 as FQGNSA. V lost 5 bases, J lost 5 bases, and 8 bases stayed unmatched. The CDR3 spans 15 residues. The CDR3, as DNA: TGTGCCAGCAGCCCTTACTCAGGGGGCAGAAACACCATATATTTT. Its protein is CASSPYSGGRNTIYF.

The V gene is TRBV19, the J gene TRBJ1-6, with TRBD1 identical over 8 bases. Germline CDR1 reads LNHDA; CDR2 reads SQIVND (reference sequence). After removal of 5 bases from V and 10 bases from J, the junction contained 10 bases not matched to a gene. The CDR3 loop spans 15 amino acids. The CDR3 nucleotides read TGTGCCAGTAGTTCGGCCGGACAGGGAAGCTCACCCCTCCACTTT. It specifies CASSSAGQGSSPLHF.

The sample holds a few counts of this clone. The chain joins TRBV27 to TRBJ2-1; D is perhaps TRBD2 (6 bases). Trimming shortened V by 2 bases and J by 0 bases, and 14 bases separated the two germline ends. CDR3 size: 17 residues. The V gene's germline CDR1 is MNHEY and CDR2 SMNVEV (reference sequence). The CDR3, as DNA: TGTGCCAGCAGTTTAGAGGAGGGGCTTTTCTCCTACAATGAGCAGTTCTTC. Its protein product is CASSLEEGLFSYNEQFF.